This entry describes one T cell receptor beta chain. Its antigen is undetermined. Data came from immunoSEQ multiplex PCR; TCRdb stores just in-frame clones and leaves some out. The sample shows 1.5 million to 1.9 million clones, 98% of them seen only once. The record originates from a study of shared clonotypes between healthy human individuals. General study results and limits: Clonotypes that were shared across four donors made up around 4.6% of naive CD4 clonotypes. At large depth, rarefaction still showed sorted-subset sequencing to be incomplete. Blood was the only sampled material, and tissue repertoires likely differ.

Investigators divided CD4+ cells into CD45RA+ naive and CD45RA-negative memory subsets. This CDR3 is 13 amino acids long. Trimming removed 3 bases from V and 7 bases from J, with 10 bases in between. Germline V gives CDR1 LGHNA, CDR2 YSLEER. The genes are TRBV4-3 and TRBJ2-1; no clear D gene. This TCR derives from a man under 40 in good health. The sequenced sample was naive CD4+ T cells sorted from blood. Subset in this sample: CD45RA+ positively selected. The CDR3 region has the DNA TGCGCCAGCAGCCATGGCCTAGGGAATGAGCAGTTCTTC. As protein: CASSHGLGNEQFF.